What follows are 23 T cell receptor beta chains derived from one specimen sequenced in a study of cytomegalovirus exposure and HLA in healthy donors. Profiled with immunoSEQ multiplex PCR; TCRdb holds only in-frame clones, not every one. The table has tens of thousands of clones, approximately 92% seen once. Sequencing was done on a sample of PBMCs. These receptor sequences come from a man younger than 30 in good health and CMV-seronegative.

The table lists this clone with a count of one. The chain employs TRBV21-1 and TRBJ2-1; TRBD1 is taken as the D call from the table, unchecked against the DNA. TRBV21-1 is flagged as a pseudogene. CDR3 length: 15 amino acids. CDR3 DNA: TGTGCCAGGGGGCCAAACCAGCGTCAGATAGATGAGCAGTTCTTC. As protein: CARGPNQRQIDEQFF.

The V gene is TRBV11-3, the J gene TRBJ1-1, with D possibly matching TRBD1 (6 bases). Looked up from germline, CDR1 is SGHNT and CDR2 is YENEEA. This CDR3 has 14 residues. With 5 bases removed from V and 4 bases from J, the gap between germline ends came to 14 bases. The CDR3 DNA is TGTGCCAGCAGCAAAAACGGACAGCTCACTGAAGCTTTCTTT. This encodes CASSKNGQLTEAFF.

The rearrangement uses TRBV27 and TRBJ2-1; D may be TRBD2 (7 bases). Per the germline V gene, CDR1 is MNHEY and CDR2 is SMNVEV (reference sequence). This CDR3 is built from 13 residues. Between the trimmed V and J ends, which lost 6 bases and 9 bases, there was a span of 15 bases. CDR3 nucleotide sequence: TGTGCCAGCAGCCCTCCGGGGGGCGGTGAGCAGTTCTTC. Amino acids: CASSPPGGGEQFF.

The genes are TRBV28 and TRBJ1-5; a weak D match, TRBD1 (6 bases). Germline assignment: CDR1 MDHEN and CDR2 SYDVKM. There are 14 residues in the CDR3. The germline V and J ends were trimmed by 3 bases and 9 bases, with 15 bases remaining between them. The CDR3 region is CASSLGAGVRPQHF. For the CDR3, the DNA is TGTGCCAGCAGTTTGGGGGCAGGGGTTCGGCCCCAGCATTTT.

The chain uses TRBV9 and TRBJ2-5, with TRBD1 identical over 10 bases. The CDR3 loop spans 16 amino acids. The trim removed 3 bases at V and 5 bases at J, leaving 10 bases unmatched. Germline V gene data show CDR1 as SGDLS and CDR2 as YYNGEE. The CDR3 loop is CASSAITTGGTETQYF. DNA of the CDR3: TGTGCCAGCAGCGCGATAACGACAGGGGGCACGGAGACCCAGTACTTC.

This sequence joins TRBV25-1 and TRBJ2-2; 7 positions match TRBD2. This CDR3 has 14 residues. The trim removed 5 bases at V and 0 bases at J, leaving 0 bases unmatched. Germline loops: CDR1 MGHDK, CDR2 SYGVNS. The CDR3 DNA reads TGTGCCAGCAGTAGCGGGGCGAACACCGGGGAGCTGTTTTTT. Translation gives CASSSGANTGELFF.

The chain recombines TRBV4-3 with TRBJ2-1; TRBD2 matches at 9 bases. CDR1 and CDR2 (germline): LGHNA, YSLEER. The CDR3 covers 18 residues. V was clipped by 5 bases and J by 0 bases; unmatched bases: 11. CDR3 DNA: TGCGCCAGCAGCTCCAGAGCTAGCGGGACAAGCTCCTACAATGAGCAGTTCTTC. It is translated as CASSSRASGTSSYNEQFF.

Comments on this clone: The same CDR3 arises from other DNA sequences in this sample as well. This chain joins TRBV7-2 and TRBJ2-1; tentatively, D is TRBD2 (6 bases). Germline loops: CDR1 SGHTA, CDR2 FQGNSA. The CDR3 runs 15 residues. V lost 1 base and J 1 base, leaving 8 bases between the germline ends. CDR3 DNA sequence: TGTGCCAGCAGCTTAGATCGGGGGTCCTACAATGAGCAGTTCTTC. Residues: CASSLDRGSYNEQFF. The complete variable domain, with remaining parts taken from reference TRBV7-2 and TRBJ2-1, reads GAGVSQSPSNKVTEKGKDVELRCDPISGHTALYWYRQSLGQGLEFLIYFQGNSAPDKSGLPSDRFSAERTGGSVSTLTIQRTQQEDSAVYLCASSLDRGSYNEQFFGPGTRLTVL.

The V call is TRBV5-6, the J call TRBJ2-7, with 8 bases fitting TRBD2. V gave up 0 bases and J gave up 3 bases; unmatched junction bases: 2. CDR3 length: 14 amino acids. In germline, CDR1 is SGHDT, CDR2 YYEEEE. The CDR3 nucleotides read TGTGCCAGCAGCTTGGGACTAGCGAGCTACGAGCAGTACTTC. It is translated as CASSLGLASYEQYF.

This clone came up once. The J gene is TRBJ2-1, the V gene TRBV9; no reliable D call. CDR1 is SGDLS, CDR2 YYNGEE, per germline. V was shortened by 3 bases and J by 10 bases, with 11 bases between the two germline ends. This CDR3 is 12 amino acids long. This chain's CDR3 is CASSGLDLEQFF. The DNA of the CDR3 is TGTGCCAGCAGCGGCTTAGATTTGGAGCAGTTCTTC.

The rearrangement joins TRBV7-9 to TRBJ1-2; D might be TRBD1 (5 bases). CDR3 length: 13 amino acids. Germline V gives CDR1 SEHNR, CDR2 FQNEAQ (reference sequence). V lost 1 base and J lost 8, with 11 bases in between. CDR3 DNA: TGTGCCAGCAGCTTAGAACAGGCGGTAGGCTACACCTTC. Amino acid sequence: CASSLEQAVGYTF.

The chain uses TRBV27 and TRBJ2-4; 7 nucleotides align to TRBD2. V was clipped by 5 bases and J by 4 bases; unmatched bases: 11. CDR3 size: 16 residues. The germline V gene encodes CDR1 MNHEY and CDR2 SMNVEV (reference sequence). CDR3 sequence: CASSPVLSGAKNIQYF. The CDR3 DNA reads as TGTGCCAGCAGTCCGGTCCTAAGCGGGGCAAAAAACATTCAGTACTTC.

The V and J genes are TRBV19 and TRBJ2-7; 7 nucleotides align to TRBD2. The germline CDR1 and CDR2 sequences are LNHDA and SQIVND (reference sequence). This CDR3 is built from 13 residues. After removal of 5 bases from V and 5 bases from J, the junction contained 6 bases not matched to a gene. The CDR3 nucleotides read TGTGCCAGTAGTGTGGGCGGGAGAGACGAGCAGTACTTC. Translated: CASSVGGRDEQYF.

CDR3 amino acids: CASSIDGQTLNEKLFF. The CDR3 DNA sequence: TGTGCCAGTAGTATAGACGGACAGACCCTCAATGAAAAACTGTTTTTT. The V call is TRBV19, the J call TRBJ1-4; tentative D call: TRBD1 (6 bases). The CDR3 is 16 amino acids. Trimming took 0 bases from V and 5 from J, leaving 13 bases between them. Germline values: CDR1 LNHDA, CDR2 SQIVND (reference sequence).

The genes are TRBV28 and TRBJ2-1; D is ambiguous. Germline CDR1 MDHEN, CDR2 SYDVKM. V was trimmed by 10 bases and J by 2 bases, leaving 6 bases between them. The CDR3 covers 11 residues. The CDR3 DNA reads TGTGCCACCCGGGCCTACAATGAGCAGTTCTTC. Protein sequence: CATRAYNEQFF.

The V gene is TRBV7-8, the J gene TRBJ2-3; possible D gene TRBD1, 6 bases. V was trimmed by 4 bases and J by 3 bases, leaving 17 bases between them. The CDR3 spans 16 residues. Germline assignment: CDR1 SGHVS and CDR2 FQNEAQ. The CDR3 nucleotides read TGTGCCAGCAGCTACGGGCCCCCCGGGACAACAGATACGCAGTATTTT. This translates into CASSYGPPGTTDTQYF. Full variable domain (remainder filled in from reference TRBV7-8 and TRBJ2-3): GAGVSQSPRYKVAKRGQDVALRCDPISGHVSLFWYQQALGQGPEFLTYFQNEAQLDKSGLPSDRFFAERPEGSVSTLKIQRTQQEDSAVYLCASSYGPPGTTDTQYFGPGTRLTVL.

Regarding this clone: An end of the junction differs from the germline gene, which may be a read error. The chain has TRBV20-1 and TRBJ2-5, with D unclear. The CDR3 covers 11 residues. The V gene's germline CDR1 is DFQATT and CDR2 SNEGSKA (reference sequence). The CDR3 is CSAQHQETQYF. The CDR3 DNA follows: TGCAGTGCCCAACACCAGGAGACCCAGTACTTC.

V usage is TRBV7-2 and J usage is TRBJ1-5; a weak D match, TRBD1 (5 bases). This CDR3 is 15 amino acids long. Germline CDR1 reads SGHTA; CDR2 reads FQGNSA. The V end lost 1 base, the J end lost 4 bases, and 11 bases lay between the germline ends. The CDR3 reads CASSLGGKGNQPQHF. CDR3 in DNA: TGTGCCAGCAGCTTAGGGGGAAAGGGGAATCAGCCCCAGCATTTT.

V usage is TRBV6-5 and J usage is TRBJ2-3, with D uncertain. Deletions cut 7 bases from V and 2 bases from J, with 4 bases between. Germline V CDR1 and CDR2: MNHEY, SVGAGI. This CDR3 spans 11 amino acids. CDR3 nucleotide sequence: TGTGCCAGCACCAACACAGATACGCAGTATTTT. Amino acids: CASTNTDTQYF.

The chain joins TRBV28 to TRBJ1-3; 8 bases agree with TRBD1. The CDR3 is made up of 17 amino acids. Germline V gives CDR1 MDHEN, CDR2 SYDVKM. The V gene end was trimmed by 3 bases and the J gene end by 2 bases; junction bases not matched to a gene: 9. Written as DNA, the CDR3 is TGTGCCAGCAGTTTTTCAGGGGGCGATGGAACTGGAAACACCATATATTTT. The encoded protein is CASSFSGGDGTGNTIYF.

This CDR3 is CASSEGLAGDEQYF. In nucleotides, the CDR3 is TGTGCCAGCAGTGAAGGTCTAGCGGGAGACGAGCAGTACTTC. The chain has TRBV2 and TRBJ2-7; 10 nucleotides align to TRBD2. J was trimmed by 5 bases and V by 1 base; bases with no gene match: 2. Per the germline V gene, CDR1 is SNHLY and CDR2 is FYNNEI. The CDR3 has 14 amino acids.

V usage is TRBV7-9 and J usage is TRBJ1-3; 10 bases agree with TRBD1. Trimming took 5 bases from V and 5 from J; bases not matched to a gene: 3. The CDR3 has 14 residues. The V gene's germline CDR1 is SEHNR and CDR2 FQNEAQ (reference sequence). CDR3 nucleotides: TGTGCCAGCAGCCCGGGACAGGGGAGAAACACCATATATTTT. Its protein product is CASSPGQGRNTIYF.

The chain is built from TRBV16 and TRBJ2-7; TRBD2 matches 7 bases. Germline V gene data show CDR1 as KGHSY and CDR2 as FQNENV. The CDR3 loop spans 15 amino acids. After removal of 9 bases from V and 4 bases from J, the junction contained 15 bases not matched to a gene. DNA of the CDR3: TGTGCCAGAGCCCCAAGGGCGGGGGAGGGTTACGAGCAGTACTTC. Amino acid sequence: CARAPRAGEGYEQYF.